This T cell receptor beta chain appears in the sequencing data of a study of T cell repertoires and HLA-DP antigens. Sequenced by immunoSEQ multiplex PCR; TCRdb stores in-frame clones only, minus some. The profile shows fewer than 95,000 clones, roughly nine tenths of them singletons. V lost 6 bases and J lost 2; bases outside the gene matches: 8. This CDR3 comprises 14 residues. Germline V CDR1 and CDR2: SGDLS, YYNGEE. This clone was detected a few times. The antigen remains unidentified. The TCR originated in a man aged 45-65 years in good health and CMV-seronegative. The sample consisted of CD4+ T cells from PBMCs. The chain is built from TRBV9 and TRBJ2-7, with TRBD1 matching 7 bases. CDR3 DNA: TGTGCCAGCACCATAGGGGACAGCCCCTACGAGCAGTACTTC. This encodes CASTIGDSPYEQYF.